This TCR beta chain emerged from a study of Tregs in tolerant kidney transplant recipients. On the study more broadly: The nonmyeloablative bone marrow transplants came from related graft donors, with transient mixed chimerism. Study results and limitations: Biological reproducibility was not directly addressed in this study. Donor-specific Treg expansion exceeded global Treg expansion in tolerant patients, suggesting antigen drive.

After around 6 days with irradiated graft donor PBMCs, CFSE-labeled recipient PBMCs were FACS-sorted. Here immunoSEQ multiplex PCR was the method, and the copy in TCRdb shows in-frame clones only, minus some. The sample shows under 20,000 clones, over 40% of them seen only once. Concerning this clone: Antigen specificity is unknown.

Sequences were derived from CD4+ T cells from blood cultured with allogeneic cells, sampled before the transplant. The source of this sequence is a human patient who received a combined kidney and bone marrow transplant.

The CDR3 bases are TGTGCCAGCAGCCAAGTGCTAGCGGGAGTAGAAGATACGCAGTATTTT. It codes for CASSQVLAGVEDTQYF. The rearrangement joins TRBV4-2 to TRBJ2-3, with 10 bases lining up with TRBD2. Germline values: CDR1 LGHNA, CDR2 YNFKEQ. V gave up 1 base and J gave up 5 bases; unmatched junction bases: 6. This CDR3 is 16 amino acids long.